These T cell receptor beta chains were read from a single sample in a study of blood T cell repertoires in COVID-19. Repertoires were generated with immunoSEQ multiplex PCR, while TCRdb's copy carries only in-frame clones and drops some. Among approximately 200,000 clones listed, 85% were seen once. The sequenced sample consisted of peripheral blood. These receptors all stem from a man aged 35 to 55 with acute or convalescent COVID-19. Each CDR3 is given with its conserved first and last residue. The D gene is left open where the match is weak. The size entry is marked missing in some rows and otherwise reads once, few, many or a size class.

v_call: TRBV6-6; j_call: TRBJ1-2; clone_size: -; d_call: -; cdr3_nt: TGTGCCAGCAGCCTCCTAGGACAGCGTATCCTGGGCGGCTACACCTTC; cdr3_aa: CASSLLGQRILGGYTF
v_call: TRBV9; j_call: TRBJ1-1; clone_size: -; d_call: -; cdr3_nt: TGTGCCAGCAGCAGGGGGGGGAACACTGAAGCTTTCTTT; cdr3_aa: CASSRGGNTEAFF
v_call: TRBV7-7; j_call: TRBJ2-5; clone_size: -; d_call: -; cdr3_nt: TGTGCCAGCAGCTTAGCGCGTGACGGCGGGACCCAGTACTTC; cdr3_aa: CASSLARDGGTQYF
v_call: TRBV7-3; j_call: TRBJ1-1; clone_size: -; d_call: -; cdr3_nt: TGTGCCAGCAGCGCCCAGCCGGCGCGGTACACTGAAGCTTTCTTT; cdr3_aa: CASSAQPARYTEAFF
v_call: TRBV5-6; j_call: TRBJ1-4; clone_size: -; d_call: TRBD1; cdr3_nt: TGTGCCAGCAGCCGCAACAGGGGGGTTAATGAAAAACTGTTTTTT; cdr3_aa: CASSRNRGVNEKLFF
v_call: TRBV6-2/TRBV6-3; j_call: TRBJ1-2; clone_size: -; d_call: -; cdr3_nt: TGTGCCAGCAGCCGGCAGGGAGGGACTGGCTATGGCTACACCTTC; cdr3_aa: CASSRQGGTGYGYTF
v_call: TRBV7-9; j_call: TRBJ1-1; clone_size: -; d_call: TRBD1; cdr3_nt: TGTGCCAGCAGCCCGACGATAACCACGAACAGGGGGCCCGTCGCTTTCTTT; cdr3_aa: CASSPTITTNRGPVAFF
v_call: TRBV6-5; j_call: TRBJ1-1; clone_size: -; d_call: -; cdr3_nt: TGTGCCAGCAGTCATAGCACTGAAGCTTTCTTT; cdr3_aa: CASSHSTEAFF
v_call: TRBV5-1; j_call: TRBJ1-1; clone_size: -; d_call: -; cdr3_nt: TGCGCCAGCAACCCGGGGGTTTTAATGAACACTGAAGCTTTCTTT; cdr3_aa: CASNPGVLMNTEAFF
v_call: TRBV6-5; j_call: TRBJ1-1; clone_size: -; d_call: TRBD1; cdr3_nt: TGTGCCAGCAGTTTCTCGACAGGGCAGAACACTGAAGCTTTCTTT; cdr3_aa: CASSFSTGQNTEAFF
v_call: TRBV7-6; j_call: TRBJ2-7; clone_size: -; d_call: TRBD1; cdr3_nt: TGTGCCAGCAGCTCGGGACAGAAAGAGGGATACGAGCAGTACTTC; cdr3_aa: CASSSGQKEGYEQYF
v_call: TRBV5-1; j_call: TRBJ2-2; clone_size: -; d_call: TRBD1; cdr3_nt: TGCGCCAGCAGCTTGGGATGGGACAGGGCGGACACCGGGGAGCTGTTTTTT; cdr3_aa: CASSLGWDRADTGELFF
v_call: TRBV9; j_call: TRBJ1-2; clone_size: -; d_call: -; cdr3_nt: TGTGCCAGCAGCGTGAGTCCCGGGAGACCTAACTATGGCTACACCTTC; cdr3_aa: CASSVSPGRPNYGYTF
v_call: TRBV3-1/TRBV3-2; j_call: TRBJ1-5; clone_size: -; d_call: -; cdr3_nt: TGTGCCAGCGGACGGGGTAATCAGCCCCAGCATTTT; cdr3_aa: CASGRGNQPQHF
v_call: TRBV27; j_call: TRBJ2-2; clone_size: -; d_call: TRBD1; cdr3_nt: TGTGCCAGCAGTCCGGGGACAGGCACCGGGGAGCTGTTTTTT; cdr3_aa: CASSPGTGTGELFF
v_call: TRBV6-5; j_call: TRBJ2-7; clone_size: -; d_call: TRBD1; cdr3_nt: TGTGCCAGCAGGGGTCAGGACAGGGAACATCGGGAGCAGTACTTC; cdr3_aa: CASRGQDREHREQYF
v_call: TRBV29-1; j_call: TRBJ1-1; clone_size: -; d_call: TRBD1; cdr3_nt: TGCAGCGTCGTCCGGGACAGGAACACTGAAGCTTTCTTT; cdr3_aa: CSVVRDRNTEAFF
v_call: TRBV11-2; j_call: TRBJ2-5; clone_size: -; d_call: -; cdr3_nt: TGTGCCAGCAGCCCCGTAACAGGTGGACAAGAGACCCAGTACTTC; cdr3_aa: CASSPVTGGQETQYF
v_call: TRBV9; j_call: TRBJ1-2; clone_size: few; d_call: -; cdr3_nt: TGTGCCAGCAGCCTCCTCGCAGGGGCAGGGGGCTACACCTTC; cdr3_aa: CASSLLAGAGGYTF
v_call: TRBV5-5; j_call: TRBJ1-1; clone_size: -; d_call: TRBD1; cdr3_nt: TGTGCCAGCAGCTTGGGGACAGGGGGTTACACTGAAGCTTTCTTT; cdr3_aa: CASSLGTGGYTEAFF
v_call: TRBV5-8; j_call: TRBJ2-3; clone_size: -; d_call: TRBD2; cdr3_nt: TGTGCCAGCAGCCCTCTTTCGGGGGGAAAAGATACGCAGTATTTT; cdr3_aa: CASSPLSGGKDTQYF
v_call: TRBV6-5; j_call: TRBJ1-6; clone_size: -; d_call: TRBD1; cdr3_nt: TGTGCCACCGGGACAGGGGTGGATTCACCCCTCCACTTT; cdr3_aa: CATGTGVDSPLHF